This T cell receptor (beta chain) came from a study of Tregs in tolerant kidney transplant recipients (dated by TCRdb to the late 2010s). With regard to the full study: TCRbeta sequencing was used in the study to identify donor-specific regulatory T cells before combined kidney and bone marrow transplantation, and the identified cells were then tracked after transplant. Several methods of expanding Tregs specific for an allogeneic donor were compared by TCRbeta repertoire sequencing in a few healthy controls.

The V and J ends are trimmed by 0 bases and 0 bases, leaving 9 bases between them. From cysteine to phenylalanine, the CDR3 is 16 amino acids long. Of the read, only the CDR3 DNA is kept; its 48 bases are in frame from base 1. In the germline V gene (reference sequence), CDR1 corresponds to SGHKS and CDR2 to YYEKEE. Unstimulated Tregs (CD4+CD25+CD127-), CD4+ non-Tregs (CD4+CD25-), CD4 and CD8 cells were FACS-sorted from thawed PBMCs. Blood from healthy controls was obtained either as purchased buffy coats or from healthy volunteers. Healthy control blood was separated into PBMCs by Ficoll density gradient and cryopreserved, and patient PBMCs were collected both before and after transplant. The research as a whole found: The study was limited by small patient numbers, and the findings need validation in larger populations and under other immunosuppression protocols. Biological reproducibility was not examined directly, but technical replication error appeared to be minimal. Expanding Tregs with activated donor B cells appeared to identify the most biologically relevant and donor-specific TCRbeta repertoire.

For TCRbeta CDR3 sequencing, genomic DNA was extracted from sorted cells using the QIAGEN DNeasy Blood and Tissue Kit. Through immunoSEQ, high-throughput TCRbeta CDR3 sequencing was done commercially, including PCR amplification with internal controls and bias correction. The authors' analysis ran thus. A unique productive TCRbeta sequence was defined by the CDR3 nucleotide sequence when primers matched, and otherwise by the CDR3 amino acid sequence together with the Vbeta and Jbeta genes. To correct sorting error, sequences shared between sorted populations at a frequency ratio of 2:1 or less were removed; the rest were assigned to the higher population. A sequence counted as donor-reactive if, in CFSE-low cells, the sequence had a frequency of at least 0.01% and was expanded at least 5-fold compared with unstimulated cells. Repertoire divergence was quantified by Jensen-Shannon divergence using the top 100 TCRbeta sequences ranked by frequency. For any sample with multiple sequencing runs, sorting error was corrected in each run separately before the runs were pooled. TCRdb provides this immuneACCESS table in a form limited to in-frame rearrangements. Some clones are lacking; in checked studies, under half of them reflect an unresolved V gene, and why the rest are absent is not known. V and J calls plus clone size are reproduced from that table; the DNA served to infer D and trimming. The sample profile shows about 56,000 clones; 65% to 85% of them were found once. In total, the top ten clones hold 4% to 6.5% of the sample.

With regard to this clone: Its antigen remains unidentified. No qualities accompany the bases; no much larger clone lies one base away.

The chain links TRBV5-5 with TRBJ1-4; the best D guess is TRBD1, with 6 bases matching. This receptor was obtained from a human donor in good health. Source material: CD4+ T cells from blood. The CDR3 reads as follows: CASSLVRGATNEKLFF. The DNA is TGTGCCAGCAGCTTGGTCAGGGGCGCAACTAATGAAAAACTGTTTTTT.